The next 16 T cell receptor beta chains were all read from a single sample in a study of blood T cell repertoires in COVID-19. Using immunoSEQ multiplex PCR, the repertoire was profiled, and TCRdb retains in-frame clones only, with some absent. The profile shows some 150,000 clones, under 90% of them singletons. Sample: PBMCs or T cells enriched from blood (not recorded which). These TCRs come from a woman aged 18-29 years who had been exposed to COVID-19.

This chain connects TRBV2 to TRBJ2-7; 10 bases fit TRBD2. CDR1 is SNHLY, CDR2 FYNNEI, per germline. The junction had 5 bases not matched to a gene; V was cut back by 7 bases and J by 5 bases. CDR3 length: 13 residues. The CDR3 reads CASNEREGDEQYF. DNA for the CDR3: TGTGCCAGCAATGAGCGGGAGGGCGACGAGCAGTACTTC.

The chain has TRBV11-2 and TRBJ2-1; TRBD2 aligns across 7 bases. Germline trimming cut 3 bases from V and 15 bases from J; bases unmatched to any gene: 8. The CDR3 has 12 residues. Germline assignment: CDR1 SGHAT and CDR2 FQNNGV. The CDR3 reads CASSFSGRPRFF. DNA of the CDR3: TGTGCCAGCAGCTTTTCCGGGAGGCCCCGGTTCTTC.

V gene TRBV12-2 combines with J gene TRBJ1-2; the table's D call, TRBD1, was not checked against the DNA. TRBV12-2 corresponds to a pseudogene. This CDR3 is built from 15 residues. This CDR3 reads CASRLAQGGSYGYTF. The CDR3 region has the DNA TGTGCAAGTCGCTTAGCGCAAGGGGGTTCCTATGGCTACACCTTC.

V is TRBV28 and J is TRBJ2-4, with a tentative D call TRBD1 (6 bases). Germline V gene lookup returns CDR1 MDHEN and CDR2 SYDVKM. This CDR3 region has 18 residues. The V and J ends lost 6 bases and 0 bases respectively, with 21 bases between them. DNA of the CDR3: TGTGCCAGCAGCGCGGTAGATTGGGGGCTACAAGCCAAAAACATTCAGTACTTC. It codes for CASSAVDWGLQAKNIQYF.

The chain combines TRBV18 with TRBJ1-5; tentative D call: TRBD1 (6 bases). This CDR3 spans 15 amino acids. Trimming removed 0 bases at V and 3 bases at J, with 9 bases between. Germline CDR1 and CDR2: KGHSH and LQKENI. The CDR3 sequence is CASSPPGGVNQPQHF. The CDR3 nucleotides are TGTGCCAGCTCACCACCAGGGGGGGTCAATCAGCCCCAGCATTTT.

The CDR3 DNA sequence: TGTGCCAGCAGCCAAGTGACAAATCAGAACACCGGGGAGCTGTTTTTT. Amino acids: CASSQVTNQNTGELFF. V and J are TRBV4-2 and TRBJ2-2, with unresolved D. Germline V CDR1 and CDR2: LGHNA, YNFKEQ. This CDR3 spans 16 amino acids. V lost 1 base and J 1 base, leaving 10 bases between the germline ends.

The CDR3 spells CASSVNYRGPVPGANVLTF. CDR3 DNA sequence: TGTGCCAGTAGTGTGAACTACAGGGGCCCGGTCCCTGGGGCCAACGTCCTGACTTTC. This sequence joins TRBV19 and TRBJ2-6; 7 bases line up with TRBD1. The ends lost 5 bases at V and 2 bases at J; junction bases unmatched: 15. Germline V gene data show CDR1 as LNHDA and CDR2 as SQIVND (reference sequence). This CDR3 region has 19 residues.

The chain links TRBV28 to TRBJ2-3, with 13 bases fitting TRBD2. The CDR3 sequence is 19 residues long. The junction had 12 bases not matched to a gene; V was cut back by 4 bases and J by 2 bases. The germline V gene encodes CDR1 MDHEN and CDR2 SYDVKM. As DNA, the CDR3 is TGTGCCAGCAGTTCACCACGCGGGACTAGCGGGACCTACACAGATACGCAGTATTTT. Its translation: CASSSPRGTSGTYTDTQYF. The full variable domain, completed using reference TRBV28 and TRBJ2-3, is DVKVTQSSRYLVKRTGEKVFLECVQDMDHENMFWYRQDPGLGLRLIYFSYDVKMKEKGDIPEGYSVSREKKERFSLILESASTNQTSMYLCASSSPRGTSGTYTDTQYFGPGTRLTVL.

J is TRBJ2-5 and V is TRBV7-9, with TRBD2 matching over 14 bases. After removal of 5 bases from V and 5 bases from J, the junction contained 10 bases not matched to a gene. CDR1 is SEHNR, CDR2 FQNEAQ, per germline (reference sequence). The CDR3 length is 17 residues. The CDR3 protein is CASSPLGLAGGGETQYF. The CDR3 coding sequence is TGTGCCAGCAGCCCCCTCGGACTAGCGGGAGGTGGGGAGACCCAGTACTTC.

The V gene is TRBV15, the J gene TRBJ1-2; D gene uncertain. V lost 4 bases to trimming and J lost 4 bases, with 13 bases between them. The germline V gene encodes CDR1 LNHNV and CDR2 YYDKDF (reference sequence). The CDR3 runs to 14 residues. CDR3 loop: CATSTGNTAYGYTF. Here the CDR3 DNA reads TGTGCCACCAGCACCGGGAACACGGCCTATGGCTACACCTTC.

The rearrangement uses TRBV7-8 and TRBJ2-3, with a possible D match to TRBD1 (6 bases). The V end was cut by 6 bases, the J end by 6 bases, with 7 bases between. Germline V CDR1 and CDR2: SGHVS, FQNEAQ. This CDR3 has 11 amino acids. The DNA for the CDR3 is TGTGCCAGCAGGCAGGGGGATACGCAGTATTTT. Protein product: CASRQGDTQYF.

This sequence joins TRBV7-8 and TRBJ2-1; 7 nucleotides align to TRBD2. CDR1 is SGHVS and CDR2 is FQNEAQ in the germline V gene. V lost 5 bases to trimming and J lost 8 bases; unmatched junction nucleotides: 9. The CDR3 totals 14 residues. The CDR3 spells CASSLASGLHEQFF. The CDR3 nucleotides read TGTGCCAGCAGCCTGGCTAGCGGTCTTCATGAGCAGTTCTTC.

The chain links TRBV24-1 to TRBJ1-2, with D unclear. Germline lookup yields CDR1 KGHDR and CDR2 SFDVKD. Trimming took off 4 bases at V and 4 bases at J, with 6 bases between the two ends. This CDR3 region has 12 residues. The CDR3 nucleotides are TGTGCCACCAGTGAGTCGTCCTATGGCTACACCTTC. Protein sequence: CATSESSYGYTF.

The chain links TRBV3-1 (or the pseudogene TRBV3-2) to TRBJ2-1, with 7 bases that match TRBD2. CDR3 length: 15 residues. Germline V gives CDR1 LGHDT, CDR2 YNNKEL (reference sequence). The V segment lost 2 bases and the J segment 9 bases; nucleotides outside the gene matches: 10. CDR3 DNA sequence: TGTGCCAGCAGCCAACCATTTGCGGGAGTATCTGAGCAGTTCTTC. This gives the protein CASSQPFAGVSEQFF.

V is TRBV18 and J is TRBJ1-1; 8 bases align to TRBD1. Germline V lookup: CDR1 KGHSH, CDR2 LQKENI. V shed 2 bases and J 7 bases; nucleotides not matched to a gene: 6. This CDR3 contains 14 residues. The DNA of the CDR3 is TGTGCCAGCTCACCAAGTCTCGGGACAGGTGAAGCTTTCTTT. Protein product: CASSPSLGTGEAFF.

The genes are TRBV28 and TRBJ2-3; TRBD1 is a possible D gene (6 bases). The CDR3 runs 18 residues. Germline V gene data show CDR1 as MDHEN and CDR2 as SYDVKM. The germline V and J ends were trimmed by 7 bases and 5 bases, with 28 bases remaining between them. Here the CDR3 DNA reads TGTGCCAGCACAAACCCATGGGGTCCGGCAGGGGTAAGAGATACGCAGTATTTT. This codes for CASTNPWGPAGVRDTQYF.